These T cell receptor beta chains were read from a single sample in a study of blood T cell repertoires in COVID-19. The method was immunoSEQ multiplex PCR; TCRdb's version includes in-frame clones alone and lacks a portion of them. This repertoire shows 130,000 to 150,000 clones, about four fifths found once; its top ten account for 4.5% to 6%. Material for sequencing was PBMCs or T cells enriched from blood (not recorded which). These receptor sequences come from a woman aged 45 to 65 who had been exposed to COVID-19. The CDR3 runs from the conserved cysteine through the conserved F or W. A D gene is named only where the DNA matches it firmly. The size entry is marked missing in some rows and otherwise reads once, few, many or a size class.

V gene: TRBV19; J gene: TRBJ1-1; clone size: once; D gene: NA; CDR3 DNA: TGTGCCAGTCGTGAGGGCGTGGGCACTGAAGCTTTCTTT; CDR3 protein: CASREGVGTEAFF
V gene: TRBV19; J gene: TRBJ1-6; clone size: NA; D gene: TRBD1; CDR3 DNA: TGTGCCAGTACTCTTACCGCCGGGACAGGGGATTCACCCCTCCACTTT; CDR3 protein: CASTLTAGTGDSPLHF
V gene: TRBV20-1; J gene: TRBJ1-6; clone size: NA; D gene: TRBD1; CDR3 DNA: TGCAGTGCTAGTAGGTCCGGGACAGGGAATTCACCCCTCCACTTT; CDR3 protein: CSASRSGTGNSPLHF
V gene: TRBV4-1; J gene: TRBJ2-1; clone size: NA; D gene: TRBD2; CDR3 DNA: TGCGCCAGCAGCCAAGATGGGAATAGCGGGAGGTTGAATGAGCAGTTCTTC; CDR3 protein: CASSQDGNSGRLNEQFF
V gene: TRBV29-1; J gene: TRBJ1-2; clone size: NA; D gene: TRBD1; CDR3 DNA: TGCAGCGTTAGACTTCCGGGACAGACTACAACTTATGGCTACACCTTC; CDR3 protein: CSVRLPGQTTTYGYTF
V gene: TRBV10-3; J gene: TRBJ2-3; clone size: NA; D gene: TRBD2; CDR3 DNA: TGTGCCACCGCCGGGACTAGCGGGAGCACAGATACGCAGTATTTT; CDR3 protein: CATAGTSGSTDTQYF
V gene: TRBV10-2; J gene: TRBJ2-2; clone size: NA; D gene: TRBD2; CDR3 DNA: TGCGCCAGCAAGGGACTAGCAAACCCTACCGGGGAGCTGTTTTTT; CDR3 protein: CASKGLANPTGELFF
V gene: TRBV9; J gene: TRBJ1-1; clone size: NA; D gene: NA; CDR3 DNA: TGTGCCAGCAGCGTTACTACAGGCGGGAACACTGAAGCTTTCTTT; CDR3 protein: CASSVTTGGNTEAFF
V gene: TRBV18; J gene: TRBJ1-2; clone size: NA; D gene: NA; CDR3 DNA: TGTGCCAGCTCACCAAGGATTTTGAGGAGGGCCAACTATGGCTACACCTTC; CDR3 protein: CASSPRILRRANYGYTF
V gene: TRBV27; J gene: TRBJ2-7; clone size: NA; D gene: NA; CDR3 DNA: TGTGCCAGCAGACCCGGGTGGGGGGACGAGCAGTACTTC; CDR3 protein: CASRPGWGDEQYF
V gene: TRBV24-1; J gene: TRBJ2-5; clone size: NA; D gene: NA; CDR3 DNA: TGTGCCACCAGTGACGGGGGAGTGGGGACCCAGTACTTC; CDR3 protein: CATSDGGVGTQYF
V gene: TRBV10-3; J gene: TRBJ2-2; clone size: NA; D gene: TRBD2; CDR3 DNA: TGTGCCATCACGGGACTAGCGGGGAGCACCGGGGAGCTGTTTTTT; CDR3 protein: CAITGLAGSTGELFF
V gene: TRBV5-4; J gene: TRBJ2-3; clone size: NA; D gene: NA; CDR3 DNA: TGTGCCAGCAGCTTGGGCGGGAAGGGCGTCACAGATACGCAGTATTTT; CDR3 protein: CASSLGGKGVTDTQYF
V gene: TRBV7-6; J gene: TRBJ2-2; clone size: NA; D gene: TRBD2; CDR3 DNA: TGTGCCAGCAGCTCCCGACCCAGCACCCAACTAGCGGGGAGCGGGGAGCTGTTTTTT; CDR3 protein: CASSSRPSTQLAGSGELFF
V gene: TRBV7-2; J gene: TRBJ2-1; clone size: NA; D gene: TRBD2; CDR3 DNA: TGTGCCAGCAGCCCCCAGGTGGCGGGAGGCACCTACAATGAGCAGTTCTTC; CDR3 protein: CASSPQVAGGTYNEQFF
V gene: TRBV29-1; J gene: TRBJ2-1; clone size: few; D gene: NA; CDR3 DNA: TGCAGCGTTGTGTTGGAGGACCAACGGGCCCCTAGCTCCTACAATGAGCAGTTCTTC; CDR3 protein: CSVVLEDQRAPSSYNEQFF
V gene: TRBV7-9; J gene: TRBJ1-5; clone size: NA; D gene: TRBD1; CDR3 DNA: TGTGCCAGCAGCGATACGGACAGGGAAAATCAGCCCCAGCATTTT; CDR3 protein: CASSDTDRENQPQHF
V gene: TRBV7-2; J gene: TRBJ2-3; clone size: NA; D gene: NA; CDR3 DNA: TGTGCCAGCAGCCCTAGTGCGGCCCGCTCCCCAGATACGCAGTATTTT; CDR3 protein: CASSPSAARSPDTQYF
V gene: TRBV21-1; J gene: TRBJ2-3; clone size: NA; D gene: NA; CDR3 DNA: TGTGCCAGCAGCAATGGGCCGCTTAGGCAGTATTTT; CDR3 protein: CASSNGPLRQYF
V gene: TRBV5-1; J gene: TRBJ2-2; clone size: NA; D gene: TRBD2; CDR3 DNA: TGCGCCAGCAGCTTTGGGACTAGCGGGAGAAGTACCGGGGAGCTGTTTTTT; CDR3 protein: CASSFGTSGRSTGELFF
V gene: TRBV10-3; J gene: TRBJ1-2; clone size: few; D gene: NA; CDR3 DNA: TGTGCCATCAGTTCCATACAGGGTCTGGGAGCTAACTATGGCTACACCTTC; CDR3 protein: CAISSIQGLGANYGYTF
V gene: TRBV5-1; J gene: TRBJ1-1; clone size: NA; D gene: NA; CDR3 DNA: TGCGCCAGCAGCTTTGGAGGACAGTCAAACACTGAAGCTTTCTTT; CDR3 protein: CASSFGGQSNTEAFF
V gene: TRBV12-3/TRBV12-4; J gene: TRBJ2-7; clone size: NA; D gene: NA; CDR3 DNA: TGTGCCAGCAGTCTATTTTCCCCGGAGCAGTACTTC; CDR3 protein: CASSLFSPEQYF
V gene: TRBV19; J gene: TRBJ2-7; clone size: NA; D gene: TRBD2; CDR3 DNA: TGTGCCAGTAGTAGCGGGAGGGCCTCCGAGCAGTACTTC; CDR3 protein: CASSSGRASEQYF
V gene: TRBV19; J gene: TRBJ1-5; clone size: NA; D gene: NA; CDR3 DNA: TGTGCCAGCCGCGGGGCAATCAGAGGTCAGCCCCAGCATTTT; CDR3 protein: CASRGAIRGQPQHF
V gene: TRBV9; J gene: TRBJ2-7; clone size: NA; D gene: TRBD2; CDR3 DNA: TGTGCCAGCAGCCCTCAAGTCGGTAGCGGGAGGCTCTACGAGCAGTACTTC; CDR3 protein: CASSPQVGSGRLYEQYF
V gene: TRBV9; J gene: TRBJ1-5; clone size: NA; D gene: NA; CDR3 DNA: TGTGCCAGCAGCGTCGAGGGAGGGCCCCAGCATTTT; CDR3 protein: CASSVEGGPQHF
V gene: TRBV10-3; J gene: TRBJ1-4; clone size: NA; D gene: NA; CDR3 DNA: TGTGCCATCAGAACTGCAACTAATGAAAAACTGTTTTTT; CDR3 protein: CAIRTATNEKLFF
V gene: TRBV10-1; J gene: TRBJ2-7; clone size: NA; D gene: TRBD1; CDR3 DNA: TGCGCCAGCAGTGAGCCATACAGGGGTTCCGGCTACGAGCAGTACTTC; CDR3 protein: CASSEPYRGSGYEQYF
V gene: TRBV6-5; J gene: TRBJ1-1; clone size: once; D gene: NA; CDR3 DNA: TGTGCCAGCAGTTACTCGGGAGCCACTGAAGCTTTCTTT; CDR3 protein: CASSYSGATEAFF
V gene: TRBV5-1; J gene: TRBJ2-4; clone size: NA; D gene: TRBD2; CDR3 DNA: TGCGCCAGCCACGACGGACTAGCAGCCAAAAACATTCAGTACTTC; CDR3 protein: CASHDGLAAKNIQYF
V gene: TRBV12-5; J gene: TRBJ2-4; clone size: once; D gene: NA; CDR3 DNA: TGTGCTAGTGGTTTGGTAATATCGGGTGCCGGAAACATTCAGTACTTC; CDR3 protein: CASGLVISGAGNIQYF
V gene: TRBV7-2; J gene: TRBJ1-5; clone size: NA; D gene: NA; CDR3 DNA: TGTGCCAGCAGCCCTAGTTTTAATAGCAATCAGCCCCAGCATTTT; CDR3 protein: CASSPSFNSNQPQHF
V gene: TRBV9; J gene: TRBJ2-1; clone size: NA; D gene: TRBD2; CDR3 DNA: TGTGCCAGCAGCGTCGAGACTAGCGGGTTTGGGCATGAGCAGTTCTTC; CDR3 protein: CASSVETSGFGHEQFF
V gene: TRBV18; J gene: TRBJ1-2; clone size: NA; D gene: TRBD1; CDR3 DNA: TGTGCCAGCTCACCACGACAGGGGTCAAAGGACGGCTACACCTTC; CDR3 protein: CASSPRQGSKDGYTF